What follows is one T cell receptor (beta chain) and its context. The antigen is not known. The sample comes from a study of shared clonotypes between healthy human individuals. Study details: Aged between 18 and 49, the donors were two women and three men. Study results and limitations: Only a few donors were included, so the genetic and exposure-history diversity represented was limited.

Profiled with immunoSEQ multiplex PCR; TCRdb holds only in-frame clones, not every one. The repertoire holds 660,000 or so clones, roughly 95% seen once, with roughly 0.1% in the top ten. CDR1 is MNHEY and CDR2 is SMNVEV in the germline V gene (reference sequence). CDR3 length: 13 amino acids. Between the trimmed V and J ends, which lost 2 bases and 5 bases, there was a span of 10 bases. Terminally differentiated effector memory CD45RA+ cells were left out of the naive CD8 fraction, which was CD45RO-negative and positively selected for CCR7. Each sample came from a Caucasian adult donor living in Nashville, Tennessee.

This sequence was found in a woman aged 30 to 39 in good health. The V gene is TRBV27, the J gene TRBJ2-7; D gene unclear. Material for sequencing was naive CD8+ T cells sorted from blood. For the CDR3, the DNA is TGTGCCAGCAGTTTAATAGGGTCCCACGAGCAGTACTTC. This codes for CASSLIGSHEQYF.